The 21 T cell receptor beta chains below all came from one sample that was sequenced in a study of blood T cell repertoires in COVID-19. The protocol was immunoSEQ multiplex PCR, while the TCRdb copy is restricted to in-frame clones and leaves out a portion. This sample has about 170,000 clones, with 79% found just once. Sequenced sample: PBMCs or T cells enriched from blood (not recorded which). The receptors derive from a woman in her seventies in a cohort exposed to, infected with or recovered from COVID-19 (not recorded which).

This chain uses TRBV3-1 (or the pseudogene TRBV3-2) with TRBJ1-2; D might be TRBD1 (5 bases). V was shortened by 1 base and J by 4 bases, with 19 bases between the two germline ends. CDR1 is LGHDT and CDR2 is YNNKEL in the germline V gene (reference sequence). The CDR3 totals 17 residues. This CDR3 reads CASSQGGGMLSIYGYTF. CDR3 bases: TGTGCCAGCAGCCAAGGCGGGGGTATGCTTAGCATCTATGGCTACACCTTC.

In DNA form, the CDR3 reads TGTGCCAGCAGCTTGGCCTCGGCGGGGCTAGCGGGAGTAGAGACCCAGTACTTC. Protein: CASSLASAGLAGVETQYF. The V and J genes are TRBV5-6 and TRBJ2-5, with 10 bases identical to TRBD2. In germline, CDR1 is SGHDT, CDR2 YYEEEE. V was clipped by 0 bases and J by 4 bases; unmatched bases: 12. This CDR3 has 18 amino acids.

This clone was found many times. The chain links TRBV9 to TRBJ2-1; the match to TRBD2 covers 9 bases. The CDR3 is 15 amino acids. The germline gives CDR1 SGDLS, CDR2 YYNGEE. V lost 4 bases, J lost 4 bases, and 6 bases stayed unmatched. The CDR3 coding sequence is TGTGCCAGCAGCCCCGGCGCGGGAGGGTACAATGAGCAGTTCTTC. Translating gives CASSPGAGGYNEQFF.

The chain has TRBV6-6 and TRBJ2-3; D uncertain. Germline V gives CDR1 MNHNY, CDR2 SVGAGI (reference sequence). The CDR3 loop spans 14 amino acids. Trimming removed 3 bases at V and 2 bases at J, with 9 bases between. The CDR3 loop is CASSYNRATDTQYF. DNA for the CDR3: TGTGCCAGCAGTTATAACAGAGCCACAGATACGCAGTATTTT.

The CDR3 bases are TGCGCCAGCAGCGAGGGGGGGACCATCAATGAGCAGTTCTTC. Translation gives CASSEGGTINEQFF. The chain uses TRBV5-1 and TRBJ2-1, with a tentative D call TRBD2 (7 bases). This CDR3 region has 14 residues. Looked up from germline, CDR1 is SGHRS and CDR2 is YFSETQ. V was pared by 4 bases and J by 6 bases, with 14 bases between.

The rearrangement joins TRBV28 to TRBJ1-2, with 10 nucleotides matching TRBD1. Germline V CDR1 and CDR2: MDHEN, SYDVKM. V shed 5 bases, J shed 10 bases, and the junction held 10 bases outside the gene matches. This CDR3 comprises 14 residues. The CDR3 coding sequence is TGTGCCAGCAGTCTCCATCCGGGACAGGGGACCTACACCTTC. Residues: CASSLHPGQGTYTF.

This rearrangement joins TRBV13 to TRBJ2-2; the match to TRBD2 covers 9 bases. V was pared by 2 bases and J by 3 bases, with 4 bases of the junction left unmatched. The germline CDR1 and CDR2 sequences are PRHDT and FYEKMQ (reference sequence). CDR3 size: 16 residues. The CDR3 is CASSLNGGRDTGELFF. The CDR3 DNA is TGTGCCAGCAGCTTAAATGGCGGGAGGGACACCGGGGAGCTGTTTTTT.

The chain has TRBV6-5 and TRBJ1-1; 10 positions agree with TRBD1. Germline CDR1 reads MNHEY; CDR2 reads SVGAGI. V was pared by 3 bases and J by 4 bases, with 5 bases of the junction left unmatched. The CDR3 runs to 15 residues. The DNA for the CDR3 is TGTGCCAGCAGTTATTCCGGGACAGGGGTCACTGAAGCTTTCTTT. This translates into CASSYSGTGVTEAFF.

The chain employs TRBV7-9 and TRBJ2-2, with TRBD1 matching over 8 bases. Trimming took 4 bases from V and 4 from J; bases not matched to a gene: 5. The CDR3 is made up of 15 amino acids. The germline gives CDR1 SEHNR, CDR2 FQNEAQ (reference sequence). CDR3 DNA: TGTGCCAGCAGCTATGGACAGGGAACCACCGGGGAGCTGTTTTTT. It translates to CASSYGQGTTGELFF.

The chain links TRBV19 to TRBJ1-2; TRBD1 matches at 9 bases. V gave up 5 bases and J gave up 5 bases; unmatched junction bases: 15. Per the germline V gene, CDR1 is LNHDA and CDR2 is SQIVND (reference sequence). The CDR3 loop spans 17 amino acids. The CDR3 loop reads CASSDTQGTGLIYGYTF. The CDR3 DNA is TGTGCCAGTAGTGACACCCAGGGGACAGGGCTAATTTATGGCTACACCTTC.

The J gene is TRBJ2-3, the V gene TRBV5-1; no reliable D call. V was cut by 3 bases and J by 4 bases, with 12 bases left in between. The germline V gene has CDR1 SGHRS and CDR2 YFSETQ. The CDR3 contains 14 residues. The chain's CDR3 is CASSWVPGSDTQYF. Here the CDR3 DNA reads TGCGCCAGCAGCTGGGTTCCGGGTTCAGATACGCAGTATTTT. The variable domain in full, completed from reference TRBV5-1 and TRBJ2-3, reads KAGVTQTPRYLIKTRGQQVTLSCSPISGHRSVSWYQQTPGQGLQFLFEYFSETQRNKGNFPGRFSGRQFSNSRSEMNVSTLELGDSALYLCASSWVPGSDTQYFGPGTRLTVL.

This chain links TRBV7-9 with TRBJ1-2; maybe TRBD1 (5 bases). This CDR3 has 12 amino acids. The germline V and J ends were trimmed by 5 bases and 8 bases, with 12 bases remaining between them. Germline lookup yields CDR1 SEHNR and CDR2 FQNEAQ (reference sequence). This CDR3 reads CASSPRGRGYTF. In DNA form, the CDR3 reads TGTGCCAGCAGCCCTAGGGGAAGGGGCTACACCTTC.

The J gene is TRBJ1-5, the V gene TRBV3-1 (or the pseudogene TRBV3-2), with TRBD1 identical over 10 bases. Per the germline V gene, CDR1 is LGHDT and CDR2 is YNNKEL (reference sequence). CDR3 length equals 14 residues. V was clipped by 1 base and J by 7 bases; unmatched bases: 1. CDR3 coding DNA: TGTGCCAGCAGCCAAGGGACAGGGGGACAGCCCCAGCATTTT. This translates into CASSQGTGGQPQHF.

The rearrangement links TRBV7-3 to TRBJ2-1, with D maybe TRBD2 (7 bases). In germline, CDR1 is SGHTA, CDR2 FQGTGA. V dropped 2 bases and J dropped 8 bases, with 19 bases sitting between them. The CDR3 covers 16 residues. The CDR3 bases are TGTGCCAGCAGCTTATTCGGTCGGGGGGCCGGCGATGAGCAGTTCTTC. Translating it yields CASSLFGRGAGDEQFF.

The genes are TRBV15 and TRBJ2-7; 8 positions agree with TRBD1. The V segment lost 5 bases and the J segment 2 bases; nucleotides outside the gene matches: 5. This CDR3 is 14 amino acids long. Germline V gene data show CDR1 as LNHNV and CDR2 as YYDKDF (reference sequence). DNA for the CDR3: TGTGCCACCAGCCCGCGGACAGGGCCCTACGAGCAGTACTTC. Amino acid sequence: CATSPRTGPYEQYF.

V is TRBV7-2 and J is TRBJ2-1; possible D gene TRBD1, 5 bases. The CDR3 length is 19 residues. Trimming pared 2 bases from V and 0 bases from J, leaving 20 bases between. CDR1 and CDR2 from the germline V gene are SGHTA and FQGNSA. The CDR3 sequence: CASSLLVWGAADSYNEQFF. The CDR3 coding sequence is TGTGCCAGCAGCTTATTGGTCTGGGGCGCGGCCGACTCCTACAATGAGCAGTTCTTC.

The chain combines TRBV2 with TRBJ2-5, with D perhaps matching TRBD1 (6 bases). V was cut by 3 bases and J by 3 bases, with 8 bases left in between. The length of the CDR3 is 13 residues. Germline V gives CDR1 SNHLY, CDR2 FYNNEI. Here the CDR3 DNA reads TGTGCCAGCAGTGAGTACAGGGAAGAGACCCAGTACTTC. It codes for CASSEYREETQYF.

Within the sample, this clone is medium-sized (0.01 to 0.1%). The V and J genes are TRBV28 and TRBJ2-7; the D is unclear. The germline V gene has CDR1 MDHEN and CDR2 SYDVKM. This CDR3 is 15 amino acids long. The V and J ends lost 6 bases and 0 bases respectively, with 15 bases between them. As DNA, the CDR3 is TGTGCCAGCAGCTTCTCTCTCTTTTTCTCCTACGAGCAGTACTTC. Translating gives CASSFSLFFSYEQYF.

This chain joins TRBV4-2 and TRBJ2-3; the match to TRBD2 covers 10 bases. The trim removed 3 bases at V and 5 bases at J, leaving 8 bases unmatched. This CDR3 comprises 16 residues. Germline assignment: CDR1 LGHNA and CDR2 YNFKEQ. The CDR3 spells CASSQQLAGEIDTQYF. The CDR3 nucleotides are TGTGCCAGCAGCCAGCAGCTAGCGGGAGAAATAGATACGCAGTATTTT.

This chain links TRBV3-1 (or the pseudogene TRBV3-2) with TRBJ2-7; 9 bases are a match to TRBD2. Germline lookup yields CDR1 LGHDT and CDR2 YNNKEL (reference sequence). The ends lost 2 bases at V and 4 bases at J; junction bases unmatched: 6. The CDR3 runs to 15 residues. The CDR3 DNA reads as TGTGCCAGCAGCCAAAGCTGGACTAGCGAGTACGAGCAGTACTTC. This gives the protein CASSQSWTSEYEQYF.

This sequence joins TRBV10-3 and TRBJ2-3; D remains ambiguous. V lost 6 bases, J lost 0 bases, and 4 bases lay in between. This CDR3 has 12 amino acids. CDR1 and CDR2 from the germline V gene are ENHRY and SYGVKD. The CDR3 DNA reads as TGTGCCATCAGCGGGAGCACAGATACGCAGTATTTT. Translated: CAISGSTDTQYF.